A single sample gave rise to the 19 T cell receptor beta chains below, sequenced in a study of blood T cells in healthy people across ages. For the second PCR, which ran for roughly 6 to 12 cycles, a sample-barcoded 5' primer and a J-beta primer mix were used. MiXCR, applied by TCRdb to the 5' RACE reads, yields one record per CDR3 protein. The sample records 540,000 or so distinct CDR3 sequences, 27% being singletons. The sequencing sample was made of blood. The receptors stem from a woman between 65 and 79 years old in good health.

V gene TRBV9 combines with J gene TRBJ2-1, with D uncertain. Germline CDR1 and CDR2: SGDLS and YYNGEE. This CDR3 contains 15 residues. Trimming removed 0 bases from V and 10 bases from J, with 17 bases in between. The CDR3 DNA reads TGTGCCAGCAGCGTAGATTCCTGGGCAGTCCAGGAGCAGTTCTTC. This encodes CASSVDSWAVQEQFF.

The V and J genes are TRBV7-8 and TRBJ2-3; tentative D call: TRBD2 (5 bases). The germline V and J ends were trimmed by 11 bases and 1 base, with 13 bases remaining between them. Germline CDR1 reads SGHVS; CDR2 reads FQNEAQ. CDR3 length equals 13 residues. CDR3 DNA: TGTGCCGGAGGAACAATCCGCACAGATACGCAGTATTTT. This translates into CAGGTIRTDTQYF. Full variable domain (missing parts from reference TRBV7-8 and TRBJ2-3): GAGVSQSPRYKVAKRGQDVALRCDPISGHVSLFWYQQALGQGPEFLTYFQNEAQLDKSGLPSDRFFAERPEGSVSTLKIQRTQQEDSAVYLCAGGTIRTDTQYFGPGTRLTVL.

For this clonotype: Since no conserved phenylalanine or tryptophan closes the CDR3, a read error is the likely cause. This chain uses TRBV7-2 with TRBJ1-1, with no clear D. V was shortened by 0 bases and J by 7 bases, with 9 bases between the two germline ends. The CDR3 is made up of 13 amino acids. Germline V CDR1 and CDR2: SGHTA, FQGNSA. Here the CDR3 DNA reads TGTGCCAGCAGCTTAGCGCTCGACCTTGAAGCTTTCTCT. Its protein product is CASSLALDLEAFS.

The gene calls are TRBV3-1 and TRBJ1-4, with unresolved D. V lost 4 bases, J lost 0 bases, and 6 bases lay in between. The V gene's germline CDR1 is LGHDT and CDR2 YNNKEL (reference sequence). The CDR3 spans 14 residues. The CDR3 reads CASSPPPTNEKLFF. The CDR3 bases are TGTGCCAGCAGCCCTCCCCCAACTAATGAAAAACTGTTTTTT.

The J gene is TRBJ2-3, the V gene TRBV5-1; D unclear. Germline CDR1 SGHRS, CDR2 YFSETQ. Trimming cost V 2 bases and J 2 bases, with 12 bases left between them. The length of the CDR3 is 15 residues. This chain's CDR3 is CASSLNSLITDTQYF. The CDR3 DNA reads TGCGCCAGCAGCTTAAACTCCCTTATCACAGATACGCAGTATTTT. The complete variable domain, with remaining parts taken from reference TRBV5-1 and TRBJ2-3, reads KAGVTQTPRYLIKTRGQQVTLSCSPISGHRSVSWYQQTPGQGLQFLFEYFSETQRNKGNFPGRFSGRQFSNSRSEMNVSTLELGDSALYLCASSLNSLITDTQYFGPGTRLTVL.

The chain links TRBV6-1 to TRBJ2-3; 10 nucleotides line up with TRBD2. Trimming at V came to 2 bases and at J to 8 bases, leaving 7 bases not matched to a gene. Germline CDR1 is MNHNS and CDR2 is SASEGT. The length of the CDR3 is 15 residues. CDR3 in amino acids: CASSELLAGARTQYF. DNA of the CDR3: TGTGCCAGCAGTGAACTGCTAGCGGGGGCCCGTACGCAGTATTTT.

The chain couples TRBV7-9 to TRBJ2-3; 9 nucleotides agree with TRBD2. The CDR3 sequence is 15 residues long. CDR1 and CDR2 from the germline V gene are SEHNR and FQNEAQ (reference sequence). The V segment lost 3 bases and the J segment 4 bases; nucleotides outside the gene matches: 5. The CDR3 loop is CASSFAGGPPDTQYF. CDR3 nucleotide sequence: TGTGCCAGCAGCTTTGCGGGGGGGCCCCCAGATACGCAGTATTTT.

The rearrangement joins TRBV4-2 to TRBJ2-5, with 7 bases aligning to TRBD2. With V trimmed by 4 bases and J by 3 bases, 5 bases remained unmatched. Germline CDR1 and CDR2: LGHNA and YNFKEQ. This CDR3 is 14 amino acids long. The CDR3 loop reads CASSRGGSKETQYF. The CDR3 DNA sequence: TGTGCCAGCAGCCGGGGGGGGAGTAAAGAGACCCAGTACTTC.

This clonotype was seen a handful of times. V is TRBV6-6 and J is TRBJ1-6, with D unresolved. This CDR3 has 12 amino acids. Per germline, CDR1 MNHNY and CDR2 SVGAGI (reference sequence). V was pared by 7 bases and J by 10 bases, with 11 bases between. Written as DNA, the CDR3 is TGTGCCAGCAATCGGCTCGGGTCACCCCTCCACTTT. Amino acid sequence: CASNRLGSPLHF.

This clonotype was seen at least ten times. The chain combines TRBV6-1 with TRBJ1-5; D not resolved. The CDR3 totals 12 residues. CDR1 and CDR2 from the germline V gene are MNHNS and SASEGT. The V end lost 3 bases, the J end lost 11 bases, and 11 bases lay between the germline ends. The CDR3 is CASSDSPKTQHF. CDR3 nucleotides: TGTGCCAGCAGTGATTCACCGAAGACCCAGCATTTT.

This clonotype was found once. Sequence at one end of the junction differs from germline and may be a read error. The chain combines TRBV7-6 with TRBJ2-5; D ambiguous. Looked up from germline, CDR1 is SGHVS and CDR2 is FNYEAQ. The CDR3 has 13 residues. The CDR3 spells CACSLASLETQYF. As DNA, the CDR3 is TGTGCCTGCAGCTTAGCTTCCTTAGAGACCCAGTACTTC.

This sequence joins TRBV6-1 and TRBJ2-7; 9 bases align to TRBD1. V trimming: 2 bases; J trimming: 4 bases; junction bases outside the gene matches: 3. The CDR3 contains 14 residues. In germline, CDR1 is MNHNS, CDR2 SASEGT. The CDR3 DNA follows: TGTGCCAGCAGTGAAAAGGGACAGGGATACGAGCAGTACTTC. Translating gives CASSEKGQGYEQYF.

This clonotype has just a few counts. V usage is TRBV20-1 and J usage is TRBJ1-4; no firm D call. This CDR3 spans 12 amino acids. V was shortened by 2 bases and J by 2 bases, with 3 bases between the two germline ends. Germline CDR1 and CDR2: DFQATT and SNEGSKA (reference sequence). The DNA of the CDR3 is TGCAGTGCTAGAAAGACTAATGAAAAACTGTTTTTT. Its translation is CSARKTNEKLFF.

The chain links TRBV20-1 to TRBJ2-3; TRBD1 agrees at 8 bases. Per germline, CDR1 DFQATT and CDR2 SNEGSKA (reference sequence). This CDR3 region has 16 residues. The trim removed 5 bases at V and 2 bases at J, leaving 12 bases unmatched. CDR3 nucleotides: TGCAGTGCTCTACCGGGACAGGCAATAGACACAGATACGCAGTATTTT. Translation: CSALPGQAIDTDTQYF.

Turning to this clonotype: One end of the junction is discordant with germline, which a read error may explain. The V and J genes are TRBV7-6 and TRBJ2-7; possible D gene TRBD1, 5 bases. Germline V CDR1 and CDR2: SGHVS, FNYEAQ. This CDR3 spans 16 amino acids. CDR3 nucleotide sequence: TGTGTCAGCAGCTTAGTCCCCTGGGCAGTTGGGGCCGAGCAGTACTTC. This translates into CVSSLVPWAVGAEQYF.

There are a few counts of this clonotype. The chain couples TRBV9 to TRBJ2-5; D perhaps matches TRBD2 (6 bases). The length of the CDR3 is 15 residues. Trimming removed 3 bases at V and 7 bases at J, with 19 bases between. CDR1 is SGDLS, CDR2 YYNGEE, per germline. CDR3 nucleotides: TGTGCCAGCAGCGACTCCGGGGGAAACCTGGTGACCCAGTACTTC. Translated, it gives CASSDSGGNLVTQYF.

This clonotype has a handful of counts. The CDR3 region has the DNA TGTGCCAGCAGCTTGCAAGGCCAAGGGATCAATGAGCAGTTCTTC. It specifies CASSLQGQGINEQFF. The rearrangement joins TRBV7-3 to TRBJ2-1, with D uncertain. This CDR3 contains 15 residues. Looked up from germline, CDR1 is SGHTA and CDR2 is FQGTGA. V lost 3 bases and J 6 bases, leaving 15 bases between the germline ends.

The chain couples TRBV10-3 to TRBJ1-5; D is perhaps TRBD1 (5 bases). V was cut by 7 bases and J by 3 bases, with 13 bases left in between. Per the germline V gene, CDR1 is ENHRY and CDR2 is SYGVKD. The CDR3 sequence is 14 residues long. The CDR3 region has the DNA TGTGCCATCAACGGCGGGGGTAACAATCAGCCCCAGCATTTT. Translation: CAINGGGNNQPQHF.

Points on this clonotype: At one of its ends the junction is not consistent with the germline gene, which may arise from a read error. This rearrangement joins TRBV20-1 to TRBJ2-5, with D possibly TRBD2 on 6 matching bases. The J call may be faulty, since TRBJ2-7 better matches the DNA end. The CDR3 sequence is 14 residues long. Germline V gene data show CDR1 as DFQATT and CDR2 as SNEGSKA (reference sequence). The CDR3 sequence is CSARGQKGRHEQYF. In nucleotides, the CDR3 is TGCAGTGCAAGAGGGCAGAAAGGGAGGCACGAGCAGTACTTC.